What follows are 10 T cell receptor beta chains derived from one specimen sequenced in a study of T cells in Graves' hyperthyroidism and ophthalmopathy. It was RNA transcripts that yielded the amplified TCR beta CDR3 regions. With the HTBI primer set, the TCR CDR3 went through a first round of RT-PCR. TCRdb processed the multiplex PCR reads anew with MiXCR; each CDR3 protein has one entry. The sample contains about 400,000 distinct CDR3 sequences, more than 12% of which appear only once. The sequenced sample consisted of blood. Source of these receptors: a man in his forties or fifties with Graves' ophthalmopathy.

About this clonotype: The germline gene is not matched at one end of the junction; a read error may be the cause. The CDR3 DNA reads as TGTGCCAGCAGCCGGGCGGTTGGCGCCACGGACACCACATATTTT. This encodes CASSRAVGATDTTYF. The chain joins TRBV5-4 to TRBJ1-3; D is possibly TRBD1 (5 bases). The CDR3 spans 15 residues. The germline V gene has CDR1 SGHNT and CDR2 YYREEE (reference sequence).

V gene TRBV5-1 combines with J gene TRBJ2-5, with D possibly matching TRBD2 (6 bases). Germline CDR1 SGHRS, CDR2 YFSETQ. V was clipped by 3 bases and J by 2 bases, with 11 bases between them. The CDR3 extends over 14 amino acids. The CDR3 loop is CASSYRDWQETQYF. The CDR3 nucleotides read TGCGCCAGCAGCTACCGGGACTGGCAAGAGACCCAGTACTTC.

To note about this clonotype: The missing conserved phenylalanine or tryptophan at the end of this CDR3 makes a read error likely. The chain has TRBV19 and TRBJ1-5; a weak D match, TRBD1 (5 bases). The CDR3 contains 13 residues. V was trimmed by 4 bases and J by 7 bases, leaving 11 bases between them. The germline V gene encodes CDR1 LNHDA and CDR2 SQIVND (reference sequence). The CDR3 DNA sequence: TGTGCCAGTAGTACGGGGGTAGAACAGCCCCAGCATCTT. Its translation is CASSTGVEQPQHL.

Many counts were recorded for this clonotype. The J gene is TRBJ2-5, the V gene TRBV30; tentative D call: TRBD2 (7 bases). CDR1 and CDR2 from the germline V gene are GTSNPN and SVGIG (reference sequence). The CDR3 runs 15 residues. V gave up 5 bases and J gave up 7 bases, with 23 bases separating them. In DNA form, the CDR3 reads TGTGCCTGGGAGGCTACAGGGAGGGGGTTAGGGACCCAGTACTTC. Amino acid sequence: CAWEATGRGLGTQYF.

This clonotype occurred a few times. J is TRBJ1-1 and V is TRBV5-4; 8 bases align to TRBD1. Losses at the gene ends were 4 bases for V and 4 bases for J; bases not matched to a gene: 3. The CDR3 is made up of 13 amino acids. Germline V gene sequence: CDR1 SGHNT, CDR2 YYREEE (reference sequence). Here the CDR3 DNA reads TGTGCCAGCAGCACCACAGGGGGCACTGAAGCTTTCTTT. This gives the protein CASSTTGGTEAFF.

This clonotype was picked up many times. This chain connects TRBV28 to TRBJ1-5; a possible D gene is TRBD1 (6 bases). Trimming pared 6 bases from V and 2 bases from J, leaving 20 bases between. CDR1 and CDR2 (germline): MDHEN, SYDVKM. CDR3 length equals 17 residues. In DNA form, the CDR3 reads TGTGCCAGCAGAAACCACAGGAGTGGGGGGCGCAATCAGCCCCAGCATTTT. Translated: CASRNHRSGGRNQPQHF.

This clonotype was counted many times. This sequence joins TRBV29-1 and TRBJ2-7, with 7 nucleotides matching TRBD1. The CDR3 runs 14 residues. The trim removed 3 bases at V and 2 bases at J, leaving 7 bases unmatched. The germline V gene has CDR1 SQVTM and CDR2 ANQGSEA. CDR3 nucleotides: TGCAGCGTTGAGCTTTGGGACAGAGCCTACGAGCAGTACTTC. Translated: CSVELWDRAYEQYF.

This clonotype was seen repeatedly, ten times or more. The rearrangement uses TRBV2 and TRBJ1-1, with D perhaps TRBD1 (5 bases). V lost 7 bases and J lost 7, with 19 bases in between. CDR1 and CDR2 (germline): SNHLY, FYNNEI. The CDR3 has 14 amino acids. The CDR3 region is CASIRGTSLDEAFF. The DNA for the CDR3 is TGTGCCAGCATAAGGGGCACCTCCTTGGATGAAGCTTTCTTT.

This clonotype occurred many times. The chain employs TRBV5-1 and TRBJ2-2, with D uncertain. V was pared by 0 bases and J by 6 bases, with 9 bases between. The germline CDR1 and CDR2 sequences are SGHRS and YFSETQ. The CDR3 runs to 14 residues. The CDR3 protein is CASSLDYRPGELFF. The CDR3 coding sequence is TGCGCCAGCAGCTTGGATTACCGGCCCGGGGAGCTGTTTTTT.

This chain connects TRBV2 to TRBJ1-3; D is unresolved. CDR1 and CDR2 from the germline V gene are SNHLY and FYNNEI. The length of the CDR3 is 15 residues. Trimming took off 6 bases at V and 0 bases at J, with 12 bases between the two ends. CDR3 DNA: TGTGCCAGCAGGGGTGTGGGAAGCTCTGGAAACACCATATATTTT. Amino acids: CASRGVGSSGNTIYF.